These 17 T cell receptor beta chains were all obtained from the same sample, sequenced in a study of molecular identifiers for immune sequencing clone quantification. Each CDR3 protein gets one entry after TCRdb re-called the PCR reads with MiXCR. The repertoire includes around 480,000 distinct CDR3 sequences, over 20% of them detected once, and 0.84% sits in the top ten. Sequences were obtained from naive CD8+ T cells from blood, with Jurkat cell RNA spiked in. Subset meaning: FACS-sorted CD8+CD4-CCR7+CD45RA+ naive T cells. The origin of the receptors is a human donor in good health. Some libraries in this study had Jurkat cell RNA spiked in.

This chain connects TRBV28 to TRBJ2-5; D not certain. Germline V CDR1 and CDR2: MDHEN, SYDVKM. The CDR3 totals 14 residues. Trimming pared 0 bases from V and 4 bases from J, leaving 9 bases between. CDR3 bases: TGTGCCAGCAGTTTATGGCGAGGTGGAGAGACCCAGTACTTC. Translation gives CASSLWRGGETQYF.

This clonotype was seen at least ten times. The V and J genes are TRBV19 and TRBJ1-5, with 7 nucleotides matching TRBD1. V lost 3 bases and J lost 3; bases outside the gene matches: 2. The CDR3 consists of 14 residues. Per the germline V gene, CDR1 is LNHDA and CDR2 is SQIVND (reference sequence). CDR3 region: CASSMGTDNQPQHF. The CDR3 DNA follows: TGTGCCAGTAGTATGGGGACAGACAATCAGCCCCAGCATTTT. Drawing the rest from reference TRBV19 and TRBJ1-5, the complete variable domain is DGGITQSPKYLFRKEGQNVTLSCEQNLNHDAMYWYRQDPGQGLRLIYYSQIVNDFQKGDIAEGYSVSREKKESFPLTVTSAQKNPTAFYLCASSMGTDNQPQHFGDGTRLSIL.

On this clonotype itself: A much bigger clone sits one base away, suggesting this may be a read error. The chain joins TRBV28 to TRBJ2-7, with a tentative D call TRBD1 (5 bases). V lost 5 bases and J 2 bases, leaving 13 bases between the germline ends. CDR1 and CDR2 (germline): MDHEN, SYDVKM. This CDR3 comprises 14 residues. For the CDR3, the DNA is TGTGCCAGCAGTCCCCCGACAGACCCCTACGAGCAGTACTTC. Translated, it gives CASSPPTDPYEQYF.

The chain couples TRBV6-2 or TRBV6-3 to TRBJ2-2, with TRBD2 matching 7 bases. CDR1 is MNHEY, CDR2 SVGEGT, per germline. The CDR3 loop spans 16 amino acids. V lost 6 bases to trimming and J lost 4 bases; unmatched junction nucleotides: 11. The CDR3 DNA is TGTGCCAGCAGCCACCCCGGACTAGTTAGCACCGGGGAGCTGTTTTTT. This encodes CASSHPGLVSTGELFF.

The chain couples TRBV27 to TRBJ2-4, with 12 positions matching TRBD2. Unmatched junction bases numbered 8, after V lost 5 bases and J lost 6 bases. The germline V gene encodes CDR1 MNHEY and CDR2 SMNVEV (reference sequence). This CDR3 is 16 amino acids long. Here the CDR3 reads CASSERLAGAGNIQYF. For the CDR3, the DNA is TGTGCCAGCAGTGAACGACTAGCGGGAGCTGGAAACATTCAGTACTTC.

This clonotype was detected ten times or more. The CDR3 here is CSAADRGLPPHEQYF. CDR3 DNA sequence: TGCAGTGCCGCGGACAGGGGCTTGCCTCCCCACGAGCAGTACTTC. The chain uses TRBV20-1 and TRBJ2-7, with 9 bases that match TRBD1. The CDR3 is 15 amino acids. Germline assignment: CDR1 DFQATT and CDR2 SNEGSKA (reference sequence). The junction had 14 bases not matched to a gene; V was cut back by 6 bases and J by 5 bases.

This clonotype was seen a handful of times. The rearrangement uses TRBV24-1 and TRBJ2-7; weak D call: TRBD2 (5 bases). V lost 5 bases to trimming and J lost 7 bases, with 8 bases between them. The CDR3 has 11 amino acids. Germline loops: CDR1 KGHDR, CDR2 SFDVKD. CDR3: CATSGRGEQYF. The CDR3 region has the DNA TGTGCCACCAGTGGCCGGGGTGAGCAGTACTTC.

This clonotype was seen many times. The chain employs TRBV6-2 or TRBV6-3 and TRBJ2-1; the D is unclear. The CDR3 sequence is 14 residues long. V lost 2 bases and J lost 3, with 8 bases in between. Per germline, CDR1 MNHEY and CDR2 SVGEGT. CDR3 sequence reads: CASSYGGVYNEQFF. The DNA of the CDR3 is TGTGCCAGCAGTTACGGCGGAGTCTACAATGAGCAGTTCTTC.

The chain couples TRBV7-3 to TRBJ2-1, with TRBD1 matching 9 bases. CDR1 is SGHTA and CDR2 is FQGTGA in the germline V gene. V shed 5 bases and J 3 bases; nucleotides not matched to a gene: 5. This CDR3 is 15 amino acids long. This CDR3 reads CASSPGQGGYNEQFF. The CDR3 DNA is TGTGCCAGCAGCCCGGGACAGGGTGGCTACAATGAGCAGTTCTTC.

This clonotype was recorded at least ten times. The CDR3 is CAWSVYFTDTQYF. DNA of the CDR3: TGTGCCTGGAGTGTTTACTTCACAGATACGCAGTATTTT. The rearrangement joins TRBV30 to TRBJ2-3; the D is unclear. V lost 0 bases to trimming and J lost 2 bases, with 6 bases between them. This CDR3 is built from 13 residues. CDR1 is GTSNPN and CDR2 is SVGIG in the germline V gene (reference sequence).

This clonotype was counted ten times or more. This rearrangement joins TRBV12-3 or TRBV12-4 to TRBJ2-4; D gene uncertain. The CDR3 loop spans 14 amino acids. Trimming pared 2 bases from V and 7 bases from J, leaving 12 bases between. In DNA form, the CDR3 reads TGTGCCAGCAGTTTACCCGAGTCACGGAACATTCAGTACTTC. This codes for CASSLPESRNIQYF.

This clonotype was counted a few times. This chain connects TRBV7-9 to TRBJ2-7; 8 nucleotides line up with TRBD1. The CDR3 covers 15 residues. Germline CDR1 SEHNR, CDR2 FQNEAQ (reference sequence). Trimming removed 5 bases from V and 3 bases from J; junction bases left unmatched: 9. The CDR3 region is CASSDTDRGNYEQYF. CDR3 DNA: TGTGCCAGCAGCGACACAGACAGGGGAAACTACGAGCAGTACTTC.

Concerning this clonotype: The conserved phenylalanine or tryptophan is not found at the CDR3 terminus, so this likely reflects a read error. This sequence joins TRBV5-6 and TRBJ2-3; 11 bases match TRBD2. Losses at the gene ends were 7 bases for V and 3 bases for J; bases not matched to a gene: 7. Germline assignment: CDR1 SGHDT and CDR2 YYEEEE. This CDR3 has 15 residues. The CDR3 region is CASSLRLAGTDTQYS. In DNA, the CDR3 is TGTGCCAGCTCCTTGAGACTAGCGGGGACAGATACGCAGTATTCT.

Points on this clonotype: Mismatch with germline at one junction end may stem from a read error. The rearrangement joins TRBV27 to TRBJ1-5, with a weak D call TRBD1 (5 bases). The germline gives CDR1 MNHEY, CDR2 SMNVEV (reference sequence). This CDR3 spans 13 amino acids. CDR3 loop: CASSLGGDQPRHF. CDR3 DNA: TGTGCCAGCAGTTTGGGGGGAGATCAGCCCCGGCATTTT.

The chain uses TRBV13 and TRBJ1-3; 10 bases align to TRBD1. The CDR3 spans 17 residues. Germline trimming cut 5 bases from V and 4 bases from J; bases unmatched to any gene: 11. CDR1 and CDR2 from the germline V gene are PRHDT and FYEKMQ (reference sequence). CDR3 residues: CASSERDRGAPGNTIYF. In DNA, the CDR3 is TGTGCCAGCAGCGAACGGGACAGGGGCGCCCCCGGAAACACCATATATTTT.

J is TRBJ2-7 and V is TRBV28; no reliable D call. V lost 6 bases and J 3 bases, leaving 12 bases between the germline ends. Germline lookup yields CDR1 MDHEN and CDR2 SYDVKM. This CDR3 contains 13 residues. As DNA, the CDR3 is TGTGCCAGCAGAAGCGACACTTACTACGAGCAGTACTTC. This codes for CASRSDTYYEQYF.

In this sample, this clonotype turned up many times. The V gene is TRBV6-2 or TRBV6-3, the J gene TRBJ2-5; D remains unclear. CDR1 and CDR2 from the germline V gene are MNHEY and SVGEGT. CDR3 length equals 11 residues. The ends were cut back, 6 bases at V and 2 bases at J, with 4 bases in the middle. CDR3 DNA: TGTGCCAGCAGCTTGCAAGAGACCCAGTACTTC. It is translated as CASSLQETQYF.